Sequencing of this T cell receptor (beta chain) was carried out in a study of shared clonotypes between healthy human individuals. Overall study findings and caveats: Limitation of the genetic and exposure-history diversity represented came from the few donors. Rarefaction analysis demonstrated incomplete sorted-subset sequencing notwithstanding large depth.

Trimming took 5 bases from V and 8 from J, leaving 13 bases between them. Germline V CDR1 and CDR2: MNHEY, SVGAGI. The CDR3 totals 13 residues. Under the authors' procedure: There were no quality scores in the junction-only immunoSEQ sequences, so filtering differed. Produced via immunoSEQ multiplex PCR; TCRdb's table is partial and in-frame only. The V and J calls and the clone size are those of that table, but D and trimming were determined from the DNA. The repertoire has roughly 1.5 million clones, nearly 99% of them found once; the top ten carry 0.4% to 0.55%. About this clone itself: Antigen specificity is unknown.

Only Caucasian adults living in Nashville, Tennessee served as donors. The TCR was taken from a man between 25 and 39 years old in good health. The rearrangement uses TRBV6-5 and TRBJ2-4, with a possible D match to TRBD1 (6 bases). Sequencing was done on a sample of naive CD4+ T cells sorted from blood. Subset noted: CD45RA+ positively selected. The CDR3 loop is CASSIGQQYIQYF. The CDR3 nucleotides read TGTGCCAGCAGTATTGGACAGCAGTACATTCAGTACTTC.